This T cell receptor beta chain is from a study of blood T cell repertoires in COVID-19. Across the study: COVID-19 samples, acute and convalescent, were from the United States, Italy and Spain. The cDNA or gDNA used as material had been derived from T cells, B-cell-depleted T cells, or PBMCs.

Under the authors' procedure: Reference gene primer amplification gave estimated nucleated cell counts. Here immunoSEQ multiplex PCR was the method, and the copy in TCRdb shows in-frame clones only, minus some. V, J and clone size reflect that table, while D and trimming were determined from the DNA. The repertoire includes 150,000 to 200,000 clones, roughly nine tenths of them detected once, and approximately 2.1% sits in the top ten. CDR1 is MGHDK and CDR2 is SYGVNS in the germline V gene. The CDR3 covers 11 residues. Trimming removed 8 bases from V and 10 bases from J, with 14 bases in between. The source material was peripheral blood. This chain joins TRBV25-1 and TRBJ1-1; D is possibly TRBD1 (6 bases). The receptor's source is a man in his sixties or seventies with active or convalescent COVID-19. CDR3 coding DNA: TGTGCCAGCGGCAGGGGTCGCGGAGCTTTCTTT. This gives the protein CASGRGRGAFF.